Listed below are T cell receptor beta chains from one sample, sequenced in a study of T cell responses to AZD1222 COVID-19 vaccine. The protocol was immunoSEQ multiplex PCR, while the TCRdb copy is restricted to in-frame clones and leaves out a portion. The sample has over 150,000 clones; approximately 92% are singletons. This specimen was peripheral blood, taken on day 0 of AZD1222 vaccination. Receptors originate from an adult in good health. Each CDR3 is given with its conserved first and last residue. The D gene is left open where the match is weak. For some rows the clone size is stated as once, few or many, or as a class when expanded; others skip it.

TRBD1,14,TRBV7-2,TRBJ2-6,NA,TGTGCCAGCAGGGGGACAGGGGAAGCCAACGTCCTGACTTTC,CASRGTGEANVLTF
TRBD1,14,TRBV18,TRBJ1-5,NA,TGTGCCAGCTCACCGGGACAGGGTAGACAGCCCCAGCATTTT,CASSPGQGRQPQHF
NA,14,TRBV6-1,TRBJ2-1,few,TGTGCCAGCAGTGAAGCCGCTAGAGGGAATGAGCAGTTCTTC,CASSEAARGNEQFF
NA,14,TRBV6-5,TRBJ1-1,NA,TGTGCCAGCAGGGTATGGGACGGTGACACTGAAGCTTTCTTT,CASRVWDGDTEAFF
NA,16,TRBV7-2,TRBJ2-7,NA,TGTGCCAGCAGCAGGGACGGACGGATGAGCTCCTACGAGCAGTACTTC,CASSRDGRMSSYEQYF
TRBD1,13,TRBV25-1,TRBJ1-4,few,TGTGCCAGCAGGTGGACAGGATCTGGGAAACTGTTTTTT,CASRWTGSGKLFF
NA,16,TRBV5-6,TRBJ1-4,NA,TGTGCCAGCAGCCCGGCGGGGATGGGGAACTATGAAAAACTGTTTTTT,CASSPAGMGNYEKLFF
NA,15,TRBV5-8,TRBJ2-5,NA,TGTGCCAGCAGCCCCGGCGGCCTCAGCGGATGGACCCAGTACTTC,CASSPGGLSGWTQYF
TRBD2,14,TRBV6-2/TRBV6-3,TRBJ2-1,NA,TGTGCCAGCAGTCAAGCGGGGGGGTTCGGTGAGCAGTTCTTC,CASSQAGGFGEQFF
NA,13,TRBV30,TRBJ1-6,once,TGTGCCCGGAAGGACAGAACAAATTCACCCCTCCACTTT,CARKDRTNSPLHF
NA,13,TRBV18,TRBJ1-4,once,TGTGCCAGCTCAACGGACAGAAATGAAAAACTGTTTTTT,CASSTDRNEKLFF
NA,14,TRBV16,TRBJ1-5,few,TGTGCCAGCAGCCAATTGCCGTTTGGTCAGCCCCAGCATTTT,CASSQLPFGQPQHF
TRBD2,14,TRBV5-1,TRBJ2-3,NA,TGCGCCAGCAGACGCGGGACTAGCGGAGATACGCAGTATTTT,CASRRGTSGDTQYF
NA,16,TRBV11-1,TRBJ1-1,NA,TGTGCCAGCAGCTTGGCCCCCGGAAGATTGAACACTGAAGCTTTCTTT,CASSLAPGRLNTEAFF
NA,15,TRBV30,TRBJ1-2,few,TGTGCCTGGAATAGAGATCTACAGCCTAACTATGGCTACACCTTC,CAWNRDLQPNYGYTF
TRBD1,13,TRBV29-1,TRBJ1-1,medium-sized,TGCAGCGTGGCGGGACAGGGATGGACTGAAGCTTTCTTT,CSVAGQGWTEAFF
NA,13,TRBV20-1,TRBJ2-7,NA,TGCAGTGCTAGTTTCCAAACCTCCTACGAGCAGTACTTC,CSASFQTSYEQYF
TRBD2,16,TRBV9,TRBJ2-1,NA,TGTGCCAGCAGCATCGGACTAGCGGGGGCACACAATGAGCAGTTCTTC,CASSIGLAGAHNEQFF
NA,16,TRBV4-1,TRBJ1-4,NA,TGCGCCAGCAGCCAAGATTCAGGGGCCAGGAATGAAAAACTGTTTTTT,CASSQDSGARNEKLFF
NA,16,TRBV7-9,TRBJ1-6,NA,TGTGCCAGCAGTAGGAATCCAGGGTTTGGATCTTCACCCCTCCACTTT,CASSRNPGFGSSPLHF
TRBD1,14,TRBV28,TRBJ2-7,NA,TGTGCCAGCAGTCCCCGACAGGGTCATTACGAGCAGTACTTC,CASSPRQGHYEQYF
NA,14,TRBV30,TRBJ2-7,NA,TGTGCCTGGAGTGTCTGGCAGGGGTACTACGAGCAGTACTTC,CAWSVWQGYYEQYF
NA,13,TRBV2,TRBJ1-5,NA,TGTGCCAGCAGTGGGTTTCCCTTGGGGCCCCAGCATTTT,CASSGFPLGPQHF
TRBD1,15,TRBV5-1,TRBJ2-3,once,TGCGCCAGCACCGGACAGGTTGGGAACACAGATACGCAGTATTTT,CASTGQVGNTDTQYF
TRBD2,15,TRBV10-3,TRBJ2-3,few,TGTGCCATCAGTACGGCCGGGGGGAGTAAAGATACGCAGTATTTT,CAISTAGGSKDTQYF
TRBD2,16,TRBV15,TRBJ2-5,NA,TGTGCCACCATCCCACTAGCGGGAGGTGGAGGAGAGACCCAGTACTTC,CATIPLAGGGGETQYF
NA,13,TRBV11-2,TRBJ2-1,NA,TGTGCCAGCAGCTTTGCCCTCGGCAATGAGCAGTTCTTC,CASSFALGNEQFF
NA,12,TRBV2,TRBJ1-2,NA,TGTGCCAGCAGTTCTGGGGCCTATGGCTACACCTTC,CASSSGAYGYTF
NA,15,TRBV2,TRBJ2-3,NA,TGTGCCAGCAGTGATCAGGACGGGTACACAGATACGCAGTATTTT,CASSDQDGYTDTQYF
TRBD2,14,TRBV10-1,TRBJ2-2,NA,TGCGCCAGCAGGAGCGGGGGCACCACCGGGGAGCTGTTTTTT,CASRSGGTTGELFF
TRBD1,17,TRBV7-9,TRBJ2-3,NA,TGTGCCAGCAGCCTCGATCCCCTGGGACAGTCGGCAGATACGCAGTATTTT,CASSLDPLGQSADTQYF
TRBD2,13,TRBV4-1,TRBJ2-7,NA,TGCGCCAGCAGTCGGGGGGATGCCTACGAGCAGTACTTC,CASSRGDAYEQYF
NA,12,TRBV4-1,TRBJ1-3,NA,TGCGCCAGCAGCCAAGATGGAAACACCATATATTTT,CASSQDGNTIYF
TRBD1,17,TRBV7-2,TRBJ2-5,NA,TGTGCCAGCAGCTGGTATGGGGACAGATGGAACCAAGAGACCCAGTACTTC,CASSWYGDRWNQETQYF
NA,18,TRBV21-1,TRBJ1-5,NA,TGTGCCAGCAGCAAAGGTCCGGACAGGGGTTATAGCAATCAGCCCCAGCATTTT,CASSKGPDRGYSNQPQHF
TRBD1,14,TRBV6-1,TRBJ1-2,NA,TGTGCCAGCAGTGAAGGTGAGGGGGCGGATGGCTACACCTTC,CASSEGEGADGYTF
TRBD1,15,TRBV19,TRBJ1-2,once,TGTGCCAGTAGTCCGAGCCGGGACAGGGGGCCTGGCTACACCTTC,CASSPSRDRGPGYTF
TRBD1,16,TRBV7-3,TRBJ1-3,NA,TGTGCCAGCAGCTTTAGGACAGGAGACATTGGAAACACCATATATTTT,CASSFRTGDIGNTIYF
TRBD1,13,TRBV6-2/TRBV6-3,TRBJ1-2,NA,TGTGCCAGCAGTTCGGGACAGGGGTATGGCTACACCTTC,CASSSGQGYGYTF
NA,16,TRBV4-3,TRBJ2-3,NA,TGCGCCAGCAGCCAAGATCACCGGACCCCCGGCCAAACGCAGTATTTT,CASSQDHRTPGQTQYF
TRBD1,15,TRBV12-5,TRBJ1-4,once,TGTGCTAGTGGTTTGATAGGACAGGCTCACGGACAACTGTTTTTT,CASGLIGQAHGQLFF
NA,18,TRBV5-1,TRBJ2-2,NA,TGCGCCAGCAGCTTAAGGAGTCCCGGCAGAACCCTCACCGGGGAGCTGTTTTTT,CASSLRSPGRTLTGELFF